These 10 T cell receptor beta chains were sequenced from one sample in a study of beta chain features in type 1 diabetes. What these receptors recognize is not known. The authors reverse transcribed all of the isolated RNA, so sequencing captured expressed TCRB transcripts. TCRdb's table, derived via immunoSEQ multiplex PCR, lists solely in-frame clones and lacks some. The sample lists about 44,000 clones; 65% to 70% were seen once. General study results and limits: Type 1 diabetes patients had moderately but significantly shorter TCRB CDR3s in all four CD4+ subsets.

The sequenced material came from Tregs from blood. The source is a woman between 18 and 29 years old with type 1 diabetes.

The chain links TRBV9 to TRBJ2-4; perhaps TRBD2 as D (5 bases). Germline values: CDR1 SGDLS, CDR2 YYNGEE. Trimming left V 4 bases short and J 7 bases short, with 15 bases between. The CDR3 is 14 residues long. The CDR3 reads CASSPHEGWNIQYF. The CDR3 DNA reads as TGTGCCAGCAGCCCACACGAGGGTTGGAACATTCAGTACTTC.

Only one count was recorded for this clone. CDR3 bases: TGTGCCAGCAGCCCCCGGGACAGGGTTTACTCTGGGGCCAACGTCCTGACTTTC. Translation: CASSPRDRVYSGANVLTF. The chain combines TRBV7-2 with TRBJ2-6; 9 nucleotides match TRBD1. Germline values: CDR1 SGHTA, CDR2 FQGNSA. Unmatched junction bases numbered 8, after V lost 5 bases and J lost 0 bases. CDR3 size: 18 residues.

The V gene is TRBV28, the J gene TRBJ2-5; 10 bases map to TRBD2. CDR3 size: 14 residues. Trimming cost V 6 bases and J 5 bases; bases outside gene matches: 6. Looked up from germline, CDR1 is MDHEN and CDR2 is SYDVKM. The CDR3 loop is CASSSGRVGETQYF. The CDR3 DNA is TGTGCCAGCAGCAGCGGGAGGGTTGGCGAGACCCAGTACTTC.

The gene calls are TRBV5-1 and TRBJ2-4; 11 positions match TRBD2. The CDR3 consists of 20 residues. Germline CDR1 SGHRS, CDR2 YFSETQ. Losses at the gene ends were 0 bases for V and 6 bases for J; bases not matched to a gene: 17. In DNA, the CDR3 is TGCGCCAGCAGCTTGGGGCGGCAACTAGCGGGAGTTACGCCAGGAAACATTCAGTACTTC. It is translated as CASSLGRQLAGVTPGNIQYF.

Only a few counts were recorded for this clone. The V gene is TRBV7-2, the J gene TRBJ2-3; no clear D. In germline, CDR1 is SGHTA, CDR2 FQGNSA. Trimming shortened V by 2 bases and J by 10 bases, and 22 bases separated the two germline ends. This CDR3 spans 16 amino acids. CDR3 region: CASSLLAGRSRVPQYF. The CDR3 coding sequence is TGTGCCAGCAGCTTATTAGCTGGCCGGTCCCGCGTTCCGCAGTATTTT.

The rearrangement joins TRBV29-1 to TRBJ1-2, with a possible D match to TRBD1 (6 bases). The V gene's germline CDR1 is SQVTM and CDR2 ANQGSEA. The CDR3 is 13 residues long. Trimming took off 2 bases at V and 1 base at J, with 8 bases between the two ends. Here the CDR3 reads CSVEQGLNYGYTF. The CDR3 DNA is TGCAGCGTTGAACAGGGGCTTAACTATGGCTACACCTTC.

The chain combines TRBV6-1 with TRBJ2-3, with D unclear. V gave up 5 bases and J gave up 5 bases, with 11 bases separating them. This CDR3 has 13 residues. Germline CDR1 MNHNS, CDR2 SASEGT. CDR3 coding DNA: TGTGCCAGCAGTCCACTCCTCGGAGATACGCAGTATTTT. Residues: CASSPLLGDTQYF.

V usage is TRBV10-3 and J usage is TRBJ1-2; 9 bases agree with TRBD1. This CDR3 is built from 14 residues. Germline V CDR1 and CDR2: ENHRY, SYGVKD. J lost 1 base, V lost 10 bases, and 7 bases had no gene match. CDR3 residues: CATAGTGYNYGYTF. CDR3 nucleotide sequence: TGTGCCACCGCCGGGACAGGGTATAACTATGGCTACACCTTC.

This chain joins TRBV5-1 and TRBJ1-1; no firm D call. Trimming stripped 0 bases from V and 6 bases from J, with 9 bases between. This CDR3 is 13 amino acids long. The germline CDR1 and CDR2 sequences are SGHRS and YFSETQ. In DNA form, the CDR3 reads TGCGCCAGCAGCTTGGCCGGTAGCCCTGAAGCTTTCTTT. Its translation: CASSLAGSPEAFF. The variable domain in full, completed from reference TRBV5-1 and TRBJ1-1, reads KAGVTQTPRYLIKTRGQQVTLSCSPISGHRSVSWYQQTPGQGLQFLFEYFSETQRNKGNFPGRFSGRQFSNSRSEMNVSTLELGDSALYLCASSLAGSPEAFFGQGTRLTVV.

This chain connects TRBV4-3 to TRBJ2-2, with D possibly TRBD2 on 5 matching bases. Trimming left V 6 bases short and J 5 bases short, with 13 bases between. Germline CDR1 reads LGHNA; CDR2 reads YSLEER. The CDR3 has 14 residues. CDR3 DNA: TGCGCCAGCAGAGAAGGAGGATGGACCGGGGAGCTGTTTTTT. Protein product: CASREGGWTGELFF.